The 25 T cell receptor beta chains listed next were all sequenced from one sample in a study of shared clonotypes between healthy human individuals. Profiled with immunoSEQ multiplex PCR; TCRdb holds only in-frame clones, not every one. Of about 530,000 clones in the sample, 90% to 96% were seen once. The sequenced sample consisted of naive CD4+ T cells sorted from blood. Described subset: CD45RA+ positively selected. The source is a woman in her thirties in good health.

CDR3 amino acids: CASSLYRTGIYEQYF. The CDR3 coding sequence is TGTGCCAGCAGTTTATATCGGACAGGGATCTACGAGCAGTACTTC. This rearrangement joins TRBV28 to TRBJ2-7; 8 bases match TRBD1. CDR3 length: 15 residues. V shed 1 base, J shed 3 bases, and the junction held 5 bases outside the gene matches. From germline, CDR1 is MDHEN and CDR2 SYDVKM.

This clone has only one observation. For the CDR3, the DNA is TGTGCCAGCAGTTCCCTAGGAGCGGGAGGTTCCTACGAGCAGTACTTC. Its translation: CASSSLGAGGSYEQYF. The chain is built from TRBV27 and TRBJ2-7; 9 positions agree with TRBD2. The CDR3 is 16 residues long. Germline CDR1 reads MNHEY; CDR2 reads SMNVEV (reference sequence). The ends lost 4 bases at V and 1 base at J; junction bases unmatched: 8.

The V and J genes are TRBV9 and TRBJ2-1; 10 bases are a match to TRBD2. This CDR3 spans 17 amino acids. Germline V gene lookup returns CDR1 SGDLS and CDR2 YYNGEE. The junction had 14 bases not matched to a gene; V was cut back by 1 base and J by 10 bases. CDR3 DNA sequence: TGTGCCAGCAGCGTACCGAGGACTAGCGGAAAGTACGGGGAGCAGTTCTTC. Protein: CASSVPRTSGKYGEQFF.

This rearrangement joins TRBV10-2 to TRBJ1-2, with TRBD1 identical over 10 bases. The CDR3 extends over 14 amino acids. Trimming took 6 bases from V and 4 from J; bases not matched to a gene: 5. In germline, CDR1 is WSHSY, CDR2 SAAADI. The CDR3 nucleotides read TGCGCCAGCAGCGACAGGGGGCCAGGCTATGGCTACACCTTC. It specifies CASSDRGPGYGYTF.

This chain connects TRBV28 to TRBJ1-1; 12 positions match TRBD1. The CDR3 runs 19 residues. J gave up 7 bases and V 6 bases, and 21 bases lay outside the gene matches. CDR1 MDHEN and CDR2 SYDVKM come from the germline V gene. The CDR3 loop reads CASRGMSSAGTGGDGEAFF. CDR3 coding DNA: TGTGCCAGCAGGGGTATGTCCTCGGCTGGGACAGGGGGCGATGGTGAAGCTTTCTTT.

V and J are TRBV10-1 and TRBJ1-4; TRBD1 matches 9 bases. The CDR3 is 15 residues long. Germline V gives CDR1 WNHNN, CDR2 SYGVQD (reference sequence). V lost 3 bases and J lost 8; bases outside the gene matches: 7. DNA for the CDR3: TGCGCCAGCAGTGAAGGACAGGGGTTCGGGGAAAAACTGTTTTTT. Translating gives CASSEGQGFGEKLFF.

The chain employs TRBV28 and TRBJ1-2; no clear D gene. Germline CDR1 reads MDHEN; CDR2 reads SYDVKM. The CDR3 runs to 14 residues. V lost 5 bases, J lost 4 bases, and 14 bases lay in between. The CDR3 here is CASSPRSTTYGYTF. DNA of the CDR3: TGTGCCAGCAGTCCCCGAAGTACGACCTATGGCTACACCTTC.

The V call is TRBV5-4, the J call TRBJ1-1, with D hard to call. Trimming removed 4 bases at V and 0 bases at J, with 10 bases between. This CDR3 region has 14 residues. In germline, CDR1 is SGHNT, CDR2 YYREEE (reference sequence). CDR3 sequence reads: CASSQRTLNTEAFF. In nucleotides, the CDR3 is TGTGCCAGCAGCCAACGGACGCTGAACACTGAAGCTTTCTTT.

The J gene is TRBJ1-2, the V gene TRBV19; D not resolved. V was shortened by 0 bases and J by 4 bases, with 3 bases between the two germline ends. Germline V gene sequence: CDR1 LNHDA, CDR2 SQIVND (reference sequence). The CDR3 is 12 residues long. CDR3 bases: TGTGCCAGTAGTATAGACGGCTATGGCTACACCTTC. Translating gives CASSIDGYGYTF.

Written as DNA, the CDR3 is TGTGCCAGCAGTTACTCGTCTAGTCTCAGGCCCGGCGAGCAGTACTTC. Amino acid sequence: CASSYSSSLRPGEQYF. The chain is built from TRBV6-5 and TRBJ2-7; the D is unclear. V lost 0 bases and J 6 bases, leaving 18 bases between the germline ends. The germline gives CDR1 MNHEY, CDR2 SVGAGI. This CDR3 contains 16 residues.

The chain's CDR3 is CASSPRGQSYEQYF. The CDR3 DNA is TGTGCCAGCTCACCACGGGGACAGAGCTACGAGCAGTACTTC. V usage is TRBV18 and J usage is TRBJ2-5; the match to TRBD1 covers 7 bases. The DNA end lines up better with TRBJ2-7; the J call may be wrong. Looked up from germline, CDR1 is KGHSH and CDR2 is LQKENI. The CDR3 length is 14 residues.

This clone was detected only once. The chain couples TRBV7-9 to TRBJ1-4; TRBD1 matches at 8 bases. Looked up from germline, CDR1 is SEHNR and CDR2 is FQNEAQ (reference sequence). There are 18 residues in the CDR3. V lost 2 bases and J lost 7; bases outside the gene matches: 15. The DNA for the CDR3 is TGTGCCAGCAGCTTAATTTCCAGGGGGCTTTCAGCGGGTGAAAAACTGTTTTTT. Translating gives CASSLISRGLSAGEKLFF.

CDR3 sequence: CASSPGGRGREQYF. CDR3 bases: TGTGCCAGCTCACCAGGCGGCAGGGGGCGGGAGCAGTACTTC. The rearrangement links TRBV18 to TRBJ2-5; maybe TRBD1 (8 bases). This CDR3 is 14 amino acids long. V dropped 2 bases and J dropped 11 bases, with 18 bases sitting between them. CDR1 and CDR2 (germline): KGHSH, LQKENI.

The chain joins TRBV28 to TRBJ1-1, with D possibly being TRBD1 (5 bases). Germline V gene lookup returns CDR1 MDHEN and CDR2 SYDVKM. The CDR3 has 13 residues. Trimming removed 6 bases from V and 2 bases from J, with 10 bases in between. CDR3 coding DNA: TGTGCCAGCAGGCCGGGACGAAACACTGAAGCTTTCTTT. Its protein product is CASRPGRNTEAFF.

CDR3 region: CASSSGLAGVHEQYF. The CDR3, as DNA: TGTGCCAGCAGCTCGGGACTAGCGGGAGTCCACGAGCAGTACTTC. The V gene is TRBV11-2, the J gene TRBJ2-7; 14 nucleotides match TRBD2. Germline CDR1 and CDR2: SGHAT and FQNNGV. With 4 bases clipped from V and 5 bases from J, the junction kept 4 bases outside the gene matches. The CDR3 runs 15 residues.

To note about this clone: The same CDR3 can be traced to other DNA sequences in this sample. The chain recombines TRBV18 with TRBJ1-1; D is perhaps TRBD1 (6 bases). CDR3 length equals 13 residues. Germline CDR1 and CDR2: KGHSH and LQKENI. Trimming cost V 1 base and J 7 bases, with 10 bases left between them. Written as DNA, the CDR3 is TGTGCCAGCTCACCACAGGGGGATAGTGAAGCTTTCTTT. It yields the protein CASSPQGDSEAFF.

The chain has TRBV29-1 and TRBJ1-4; possibly TRBD1 for D (5 bases). This CDR3 region has 13 residues. Trimming pared 6 bases from V and 4 bases from J, leaving 12 bases between. Per germline, CDR1 SQVTM and CDR2 ANQGSEA. DNA for the CDR3: TGCAGCGTCGCCGGGACGAATAATGAAAAACTGTTTTTT. Encoded protein: CSVAGTNNEKLFF. The full variable domain, with the rest looked up from reference TRBV29-1 and TRBJ1-4, is SAVISQKPSRDICQRGTSLTIQCQVDSQVTMMFWYRQQPGQSLTLIATANQGSEATYESGFVIDKFPISRPNLTFSTLTVSNMSPEDSSIYLCSVAGTNNEKLFFGSGTQLSVL.

The J gene is TRBJ2-7, the V gene TRBV11-2; TRBD1 matches 7 bases. The V segment lost 5 bases and the J segment 3 bases; nucleotides outside the gene matches: 4. Germline V gene data show CDR1 as SGHAT and CDR2 as FQNNGV. This CDR3 region has 13 residues. CDR3 residues: CASSRDRYYEQYF. The CDR3 DNA reads TGTGCCAGCAGCCGGGACAGATACTACGAGCAGTACTTC.

The chain uses TRBV2 and TRBJ1-2; no reliable D call. The CDR3 spans 14 residues. Trimming took 2 bases from V and 1 from J, leaving 8 bases between them. The germline CDR1 and CDR2 sequences are SNHLY and FYNNEI. The CDR3 loop is CASSELTDNYGYTF. CDR3 in DNA: TGTGCCAGCAGTGAACTGACCGATAACTATGGCTACACCTTC.

This clone has a single count. The chain has TRBV6-1 and TRBJ2-7, with 9 bases matching TRBD1. Germline lookup yields CDR1 MNHNS and CDR2 SASEGT. V shed 1 base and J 6 bases; nucleotides not matched to a gene: 10. CDR3 length equals 16 residues. The CDR3 DNA reads as TGTGCCAGCAGTGAAGGTGGGACAGGGAAACGATCCGAGCAGTACTTC. Its protein product is CASSEGGTGKRSEQYF.

The chain links TRBV18 to TRBJ2-5, with 8 nucleotides matching TRBD2. The CDR3 is 19 amino acids. CDR1 KGHSH and CDR2 LQKENI come from the germline V gene. Trimming took 3 bases from V and 3 from J; bases not matched to a gene: 18. The CDR3 spells CASSPRLFEGGRFEETQYF. The DNA of the CDR3 is TGTGCCAGCTCACCTAGGCTGTTCGAGGGCGGGAGGTTTGAAGAGACCCAGTACTTC.

This chain joins TRBV27 and TRBJ1-4, with D perhaps TRBD1 (6 bases). The CDR3 has 14 amino acids. Trimming shortened V by 7 bases and J by 5 bases, and 14 bases separated the two germline ends. The germline V gene has CDR1 MNHEY and CDR2 SMNVEV (reference sequence). The CDR3: CASTNSRGNEKLFF. CDR3 DNA: TGTGCCAGCACCAACTCGAGGGGGAATGAAAAACTGTTTTTT.

The rearrangement joins TRBV7-9 to TRBJ2-7, with D perhaps assigned TRBD1 or TRBD2 (5 bases each). The CDR3 consists of 14 residues. Germline CDR1 reads SEHNR; CDR2 reads FQNEAQ (reference sequence). Trimming took off 4 bases at V and 2 bases at J, with 12 bases between the two ends. CDR3 residues: CASSYGDRAYEQYF. Here the CDR3 DNA reads TGTGCCAGCAGCTATGGGGACCGAGCCTACGAGCAGTACTTC. Variable domain in full (rest from reference TRBV7-9 and TRBJ2-7): DTGVSQNPRHKITKRGQNVTFRCDPISEHNRLYWYRQTLGQGPEFLTYFQNEAQLEKSRLLSDRFSAERPKGSFSTLEIQRTEQGDSAMYLCASSYGDRAYEQYFGPGTRLTVT.

CDR3 region: CASSLGQGRETQYF. The DNA of the CDR3 is TGTGCCAGCAGCCTCGGACAGGGGCGGGAGACCCAGTACTTC. The chain is built from TRBV11-2 and TRBJ2-5; 9 nucleotides match TRBD1. CDR1 SGHAT and CDR2 FQNNGV come from the germline V gene. This CDR3 is 14 amino acids long. V was clipped by 5 bases and J by 5 bases; unmatched bases: 6.

V gene TRBV18 combines with J gene TRBJ1-2; D gene ambiguous. The V gene's germline CDR1 is KGHSH and CDR2 LQKENI. The CDR3 is 13 residues long. V was trimmed by 0 bases and J by 8 bases, leaving 10 bases between them. Written as DNA, the CDR3 is TGTGCCAGCTCACCACCGGGCCGCCGGGGCTACACCTTC. This translates into CASSPPGRRGYTF.